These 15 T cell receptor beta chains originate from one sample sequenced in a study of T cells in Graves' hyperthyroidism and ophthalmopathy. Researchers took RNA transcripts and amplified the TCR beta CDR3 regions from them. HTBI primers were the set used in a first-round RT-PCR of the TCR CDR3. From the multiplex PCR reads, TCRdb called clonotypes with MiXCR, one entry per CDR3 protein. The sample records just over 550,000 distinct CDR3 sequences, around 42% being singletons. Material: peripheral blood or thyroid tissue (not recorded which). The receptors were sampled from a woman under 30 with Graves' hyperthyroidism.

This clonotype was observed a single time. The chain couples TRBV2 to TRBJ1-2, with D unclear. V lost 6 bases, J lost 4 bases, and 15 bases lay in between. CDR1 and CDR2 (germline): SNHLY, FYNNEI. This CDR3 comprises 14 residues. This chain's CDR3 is CASSAGEQRYGYTF. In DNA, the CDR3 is TGTGCCAGCAGCGCAGGTGAGCAGCGCTATGGCTACACCTTC.

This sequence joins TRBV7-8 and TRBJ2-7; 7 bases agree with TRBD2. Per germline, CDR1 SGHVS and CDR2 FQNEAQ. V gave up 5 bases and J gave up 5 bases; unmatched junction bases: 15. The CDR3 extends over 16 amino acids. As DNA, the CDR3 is TGTGCCAGCAGCCCCCTGGGGGGGTTGTCTAGAGACGAGCAGTACTTC. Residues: CASSPLGGLSRDEQYF.

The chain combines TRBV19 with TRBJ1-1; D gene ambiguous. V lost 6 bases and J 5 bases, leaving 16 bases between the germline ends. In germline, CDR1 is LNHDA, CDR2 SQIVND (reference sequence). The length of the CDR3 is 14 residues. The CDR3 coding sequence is TGTGCCAGTAGCGTGGCCCTACGAGGAACTGAAGCTTTCTTT. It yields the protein CASSVALRGTEAFF.

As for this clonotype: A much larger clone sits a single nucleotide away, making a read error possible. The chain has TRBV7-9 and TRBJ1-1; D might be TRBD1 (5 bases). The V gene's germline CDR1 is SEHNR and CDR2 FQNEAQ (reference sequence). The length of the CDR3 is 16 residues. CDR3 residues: CASSLGGSTSDTGAFF. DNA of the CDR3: TGTGCCAGCAGCTTAGGAGGCAGCACGTCGGACACTGGAGCTTTCTTT. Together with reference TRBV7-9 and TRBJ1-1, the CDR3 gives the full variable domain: DTGVSQNPRHKITKRGQNVTFRCDPISEHNRLYWYRQTLGQGPEFLTYFQNEAQLEKSRLLSDRFSAERPKGSFSTLEIQRTEQGDSAMYLCASSLGGSTSDTGAFFGQGTRLTVV.

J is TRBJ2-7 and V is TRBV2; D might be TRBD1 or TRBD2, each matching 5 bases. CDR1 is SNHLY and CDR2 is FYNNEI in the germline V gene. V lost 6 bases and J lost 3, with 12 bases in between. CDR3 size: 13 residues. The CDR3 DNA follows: TGTGCCAGCAGCGTCCGGGACGGCTACGAGCAGTACTTC. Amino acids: CASSVRDGYEQYF. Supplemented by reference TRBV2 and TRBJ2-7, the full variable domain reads EPEVTQTPSHQVTQMGQEVILRCVPISNHLYFYWYRQILGQKVEFLVSFYNNEISEKSEIFDDQFSVERPDGSNFTLKIRSTKLEDSAMYFCASSVRDGYEQYFGPGTRLTVT.

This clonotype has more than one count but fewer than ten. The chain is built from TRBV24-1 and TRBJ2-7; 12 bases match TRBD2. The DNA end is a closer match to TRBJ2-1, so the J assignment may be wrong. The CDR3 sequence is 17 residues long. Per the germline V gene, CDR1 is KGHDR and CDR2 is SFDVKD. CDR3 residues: CATSDPRLAGVTNEQFF. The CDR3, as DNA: TGTGCCACCAGTGATCCGAGACTAGCGGGAGTGACCAATGAGCAGTTCTTC.

The CDR3 spells CASSLGTGANFYGYTF. In DNA, the CDR3 is TGTGCCAGCAGTTTGGGGACAGGGGCGAACTTCTATGGCTACACCTTC. This chain joins TRBV7-9 and TRBJ1-2, with 10 bases fitting TRBD1. The CDR3 totals 16 residues. Trimming removed 6 bases from V and 4 bases from J; junction bases left unmatched: 11. The germline gives CDR1 SEHNR, CDR2 FQNEAQ (reference sequence).

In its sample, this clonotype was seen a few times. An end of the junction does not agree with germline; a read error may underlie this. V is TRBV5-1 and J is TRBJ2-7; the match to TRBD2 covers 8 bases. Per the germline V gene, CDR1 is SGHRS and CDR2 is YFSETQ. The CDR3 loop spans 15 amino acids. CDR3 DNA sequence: TGTGCCAGCAGCTTGGGATTGGGACTAGCCTACGAGCAGTACTTC. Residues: CASSLGLGLAYEQYF.

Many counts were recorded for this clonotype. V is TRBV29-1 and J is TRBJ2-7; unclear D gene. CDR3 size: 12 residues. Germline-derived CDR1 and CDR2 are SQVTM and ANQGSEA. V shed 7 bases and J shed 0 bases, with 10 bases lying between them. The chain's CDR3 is CSAWTDSYEQYF. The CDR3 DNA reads TGCAGCGCCTGGACGGACTCCTACGAGCAGTACTTC.

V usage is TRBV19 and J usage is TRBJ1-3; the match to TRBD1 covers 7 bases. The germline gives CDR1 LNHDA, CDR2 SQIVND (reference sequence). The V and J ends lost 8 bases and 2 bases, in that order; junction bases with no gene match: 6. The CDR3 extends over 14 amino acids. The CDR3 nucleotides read TGTGCCAGTGGAAGAACAGGGGCTGGAAACACCATATATTTT. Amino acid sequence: CASGRTGAGNTIYF.

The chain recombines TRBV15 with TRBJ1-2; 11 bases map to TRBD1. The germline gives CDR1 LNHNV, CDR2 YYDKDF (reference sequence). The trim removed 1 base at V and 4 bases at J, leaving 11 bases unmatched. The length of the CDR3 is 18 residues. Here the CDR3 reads CATSRVAGQGGRIYGYTF. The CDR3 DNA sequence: TGTGCCACCAGCAGAGTGGCGGGACAGGGGGGGAGGATCTATGGCTACACCTTC.

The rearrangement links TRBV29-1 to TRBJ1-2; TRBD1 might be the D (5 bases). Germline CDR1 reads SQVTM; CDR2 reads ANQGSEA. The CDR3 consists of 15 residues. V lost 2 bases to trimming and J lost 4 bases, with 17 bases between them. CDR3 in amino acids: CSVEPDRGRSYGYTF. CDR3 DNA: TGCAGCGTTGAACCCGACAGAGGGAGGTCCTATGGCTACACCTTC. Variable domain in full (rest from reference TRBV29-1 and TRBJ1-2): SAVISQKPSRDICQRGTSLTIQCQVDSQVTMMFWYRQQPGQSLTLIATANQGSEATYESGFVIDKFPISRPNLTFSTLTVSNMSPEDSSIYLCSVEPDRGRSYGYTFGSGTRLTVV.

Here the CDR3 reads CSVEGTSGATGELFF. In DNA, the CDR3 is TGCAGCGTTGAAGGGACTAGCGGAGCCACCGGGGAGCTGTTTTTT. The chain employs TRBV29-1 and TRBJ2-2; 10 bases fit TRBD2. The CDR3 contains 15 residues. The junction had 3 bases not matched to a gene; V was cut back by 1 base and J by 4 bases. Germline loops: CDR1 SQVTM, CDR2 ANQGSEA.

The CDR3: CSLGRGWNGYTF. As DNA, the CDR3 is TGCAGCTTAGGTCGGGGTTGGAATGGCTACACCTTC. The V call is TRBV29-1, the J call TRBJ1-2; D gene uncertain. Germline V gives CDR1 SQVTM, CDR2 ANQGSEA. V lost 8 bases, J lost 6 bases, and 16 bases lay in between. The CDR3 is 12 amino acids.

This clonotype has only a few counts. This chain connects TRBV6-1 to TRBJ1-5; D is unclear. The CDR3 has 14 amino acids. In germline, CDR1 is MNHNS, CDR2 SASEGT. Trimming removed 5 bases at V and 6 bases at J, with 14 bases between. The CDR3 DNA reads TGTGCCAGCAGTTTAGCAGGCGTCTTTCAGCCCCAGCATTTT. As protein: CASSLAGVFQPQHF.